Included here is one T cell receptor (beta chain) sequence, with context. Antigen: not known. Noted treatment: about 20 received Ad26.COV2.S at low or high dose, single or two shots; about 5 received placebo; per-sample allocation not given. Sampling occurred on day 63 after the first vaccine or placebo injection. An adult donor aged 18-55 years was enrolled in Boston. This specimen comes from a study of Ad26.COV2.S vaccination and SARS-CoV-2 variants. Study in general: Donor got 5x10^10 or 1x10^11 viral particles of Ad26.COV2.S.

Sequencing used immunoSEQ multiplex PCR; TCRdb keeps in-frame clones, though not all of them. The sample lists hundreds of thousands of clones, around 92% occurring once. General study results and limits: Possible underestimation of total T cell responses by the TCR breadth and depth analyses was noted.

The sample in question was peripheral blood, obtained in a trial of Ad26.COV2.S vaccine versus placebo. This TCR came from a person between 18 and 65 years old who received the Ad26.COV2.S COVID-19 vaccine or a placebo.

The CDR3 DNA follows: TGCGCCAGCAGTGAGCAGGCCTTCAGGGAGACCCAGTACTTC. Protein sequence: CASSEQAFRETQYF. The chain couples TRBV10-1 to TRBJ2-5; D is unresolved. The CDR3 sequence is 14 residues long. With 2 bases removed from V and 5 bases from J, the gap between germline ends came to 12 bases. Germline CDR1 and CDR2: WNHNN and SYGVQD (reference sequence).